The 21 T cell receptor beta chains presented below share a single source sample, sequenced in a study of spatial heterogeneity in lung cancer. One entry per CDR3 protein results from TCRdb running MiXCR on the 5' RACE reads. The data show some 11,000 distinct CDR3 sequences, less than 25% seen once. Regarding time point: sample taken at primary tumor resection. The study sequenced unsorted whole RNA from tumor, nontumor lung or frozen PBMC. The starting material was PBMCs, obtained at surgery. The source of these receptors is a female donor with early-stage non-small cell lung cancer.

The chain couples TRBV5-4 to TRBJ1-1; no clear D gene. Germline lookup yields CDR1 SGHNT and CDR2 YYREEE (reference sequence). With 5 bases removed from V and 0 bases from J, the gap between germline ends came to 14 bases. This CDR3 is built from 15 residues. Here the CDR3 DNA reads TGTGCCAGCAGGCGGACGACATCCGTGAACACTGAAGCTTTCTTT. Translated, it gives CASRRTTSVNTEAFF.

This clonotype was counted at least ten times. The rearrangement joins TRBV11-1 to TRBJ2-3, with 11 bases that match TRBD1. CDR1 is SGHAT and CDR2 is FQDESV in the germline V gene (reference sequence). The V and J ends lost 5 bases and 4 bases, in that order; junction bases with no gene match: 5. CDR3 length: 15 residues. This CDR3 is CASSPRDRGSDTQYF. The CDR3 DNA reads as TGTGCCAGCAGCCCCCGGGACAGGGGGTCAGATACGCAGTATTTT.

The genes are TRBV3-1 and TRBJ2-1, with 14 bases fitting TRBD2. Germline CDR1 LGHDT, CDR2 YNNKEL (reference sequence). With 1 base clipped from V and 6 bases from J, the junction kept 2 bases outside the gene matches. The CDR3 loop spans 16 amino acids. The CDR3 loop reads CASSQAGTSGSNEQFF. The DNA of the CDR3 is TGTGCCAGCAGCCAAGCCGGGACTAGCGGGAGCAATGAGCAGTTCTTC.

This clonotype has just a few counts. The chain combines TRBV7-2 with TRBJ2-7, with D perhaps TRBD1 (5 bases). Germline V gives CDR1 SGHTA, CDR2 FQGNSA. V lost 2 bases and J lost 5, with 13 bases in between. The CDR3 is made up of 14 amino acids. Written as DNA, the CDR3 is TGTGCCAGCAGCTTATCCCAAACAGGAAACGAGCAGTACTTC. Protein sequence: CASSLSQTGNEQYF.

This clonotype is medium-sized. The chain links TRBV20-1 to TRBJ1-2; D gene uncertain. The CDR3 has 13 amino acids. The V end lost 3 bases, the J end lost 0 bases, and 8 bases lay between the germline ends. Germline CDR1 and CDR2: DFQATT and SNEGSKA (reference sequence). CDR3 nucleotides: TGCAGTGCTAGTCAGAGCACTAACTATGGCTACACCTTC. Its translation: CSASQSTNYGYTF.

This chain links TRBV11-3 with TRBJ2-1, with D perhaps TRBD1 or TRBD2 (5 bases each). The CDR3 sequence is 15 residues long. Germline values: CDR1 SGHNT, CDR2 YENEEA. Between the trimmed V and J ends, which lost 1 base and 3 bases, there was a span of 10 bases. CDR3: CASSLGLGVYNEQFF. The CDR3 DNA sequence: TGTGCCAGCAGCTTAGGTCTGGGGGTCTACAATGAGCAGTTCTTC.

By sample share, this clonotype is medium-sized. CDR3 loop: CASHRGTTDTQYF. In DNA form, the CDR3 reads TGTGCCAGTCACAGGGGCACCACAGATACGCAGTATTTT. This chain links TRBV19 with TRBJ2-3; 7 bases are shared with TRBD1. This CDR3 has 13 residues. Per the germline V gene, CDR1 is LNHDA and CDR2 is SQIVND (reference sequence). The J segment lost 2 bases and the V segment lost 8 bases, leaving 4 bases of the junction unmatched.

This chain connects TRBV10-3 to TRBJ2-5; 7 bases are a match to TRBD1. With 4 bases clipped from V and 4 bases from J, the junction kept 12 bases outside the gene matches. The CDR3 length is 16 residues. The germline CDR1 and CDR2 sequences are ENHRY and SYGVKD. CDR3 DNA: TGTGCCATCAGTGGGAACGACAGGGAGCTGCCAGAGACCCAGTACTTC. Its translation is CAISGNDRELPETQYF.

The chain uses TRBV11-2 and TRBJ2-2; unclear D gene. Germline-derived CDR1 and CDR2 are SGHAT and FQNNGV. V lost 3 bases and J 3 bases, leaving 20 bases between the germline ends. The CDR3 sequence is 18 residues long. The DNA for the CDR3 is TGTGCCAGCAGCTTTAGTCCGATTCTGGTTCGTGACACCGGGGAGCTGTTTTTT. Amino acid sequence: CASSFSPILVRDTGELFF.

Only a few counts were recorded for this clonotype. CDR3 sequence (DNA): TGTGCCAGCAGCCAATTCAGGAGTCCGAGCTCCTACGAGCAGTACTTC. This encodes CASSQFRSPSSYEQYF. The chain carries TRBV3-1 and TRBJ2-7; D is ambiguous. The CDR3 runs to 16 residues. Germline V gene sequence: CDR1 LGHDT, CDR2 YNNKEL (reference sequence). Deletions cut 2 bases from V and 0 bases from J, with 14 bases between.

The chain recombines TRBV6-5 with TRBJ2-7; perhaps D is TRBD1 or TRBD2 (5 bases each). CDR3 length: 15 residues. V was shortened by 2 bases and J by 6 bases, with 17 bases between the two germline ends. Germline CDR1 is MNHEY and CDR2 is SVGAGI. The CDR3 spells CASSYTLRDASEQYF. As DNA, the CDR3 is TGTGCCAGCAGTTACACACTCCGGGACGCCAGCGAGCAGTACTTC.

This clonotype is labeled medium-sized (0.01 to 0.1%). The chain joins TRBV20-1 to TRBJ2-7, with D possibly matching TRBD2 (5 bases). Trimming cost V 5 bases and J 3 bases, with 14 bases left between them. Germline-derived CDR1 and CDR2 are DFQATT and SNEGSKA (reference sequence). The CDR3 is made up of 13 amino acids. CDR3 nucleotide sequence: TGCAGTGCTCAAAAGACCGGGGTCTACGAGCAGTACTTC. Translation: CSAQKTGVYEQYF.

This clonotype rates as medium-sized. The chain couples TRBV12-3 or TRBV12-4 to TRBJ1-2; the match to TRBD1 covers 10 bases. There are 16 residues in the CDR3. With V trimmed by 2 bases and J by 5 bases, 8 bases remained unmatched. CDR3 DNA sequence: TGTGCCAGCAGTTTATTAGACAGGGGGCCATCTTATGGCTACACCTTC. This codes for CASSLLDRGPSYGYTF.

In this sample, this clonotype is medium-sized. This sequence joins TRBV14 and TRBJ2-3; D remains unclear. V was cut by 0 bases and J by 5 bases, with 6 bases left in between. The CDR3 is made up of 13 amino acids. CDR1 and CDR2 (germline): SGHDN, FVKESK. The CDR3, as DNA: TGTGCCAGCAGCCAAGATCCGGGAGATACGCAGTATTTT. Protein product: CASSQDPGDTQYF.

By sample fraction, this clonotype is medium-sized. This chain joins TRBV4-3 and TRBJ2-5; D remains ambiguous. CDR3 size: 16 residues. V lost 0 bases and J lost 5, with 16 bases in between. The germline V gene encodes CDR1 LGHNA and CDR2 YSLEER. Here the CDR3 reads CASSQDLGRKRETQYF. The DNA for the CDR3 is TGCGCCAGCAGCCAAGATCTCGGGCGCAAACGGGAGACCCAGTACTTC.

The gene calls are TRBV30 and TRBJ2-7, with D possibly matching TRBD1 (6 bases). The CDR3 totals 12 residues. V lost 3 bases to trimming and J lost 0 bases, with 6 bases between them. The germline gives CDR1 GTSNPN, CDR2 SVGIG (reference sequence). The CDR3 is CAWSRGSYEQYF. CDR3 DNA sequence: TGTGCCTGGAGCAGGGGCTCCTACGAGCAGTACTTC.

Only a few counts were recorded for this clonotype. The rearrangement uses TRBV5-4 and TRBJ1-2; D uncertain. Looked up from germline, CDR1 is SGHNT and CDR2 is YYREEE (reference sequence). This CDR3 is 13 amino acids long. V shed 3 bases and J shed 8 bases, with 14 bases lying between them. CDR3 in DNA: TGTGCCAGCAGCTACGACCAGGCTTTCGGCTACACCTTC. Amino acids: CASSYDQAFGYTF.

This clonotype was observed a handful of times. This CDR3 reads CSANPGAGSAYNEQFF. CDR3 nucleotide sequence: TGCAGTGCTAATCCCGGGGCTGGCAGCGCCTACAATGAGCAGTTCTTC. V is TRBV20-1 and J is TRBJ2-1, with D perhaps matching TRBD1 or TRBD2 (5 bases each). This CDR3 has 16 amino acids. Germline V lookup: CDR1 DFQATT, CDR2 SNEGSKA (reference sequence). Trimming took off 4 bases at V and 2 bases at J, with 18 bases between the two ends.

The table lists this clonotype with many counts. The chain has TRBV7-2 and TRBJ2-7; TRBD2 aligns across 13 bases. Germline values: CDR1 SGHTA, CDR2 FQGNSA. This CDR3 spans 15 amino acids. Trimming at V came to 5 bases and at J to 5 bases, leaving 6 bases not matched to a gene. In DNA, the CDR3 is TGTGCCAGCAGCCCTCCGGGACTAGCGGGAAACGAGCAGTACTTC. It specifies CASSPPGLAGNEQYF.

This clonotype was observed once. The chain is built from TRBV7-2 and TRBJ2-7, with 10 bases that match TRBD2. The CDR3 is 13 residues long. V dropped 8 bases and J dropped 6; count of bases not matched to a gene: 7. CDR1 SGHTA and CDR2 FQGNSA come from the germline V gene. The CDR3 bases are TGTGCCAGCCGGGGAGCGGGAGGGGGCGAGCAGTACTTC. This encodes CASRGAGGGEQYF.

This clonotype was counted at least ten times. The rearrangement uses TRBV7-2 and TRBJ2-2; no definite D call. Germline CDR1 and CDR2: SGHTA and FQGNSA. The CDR3 contains 14 residues. Trimming removed 5 bases at V and 2 bases at J, with 9 bases between. The CDR3 DNA sequence: TGTGCCAGCAGCCCCGGGCCCAACACCGGGGAGCTGTTTTTT. Translated: CASSPGPNTGELFF.